This T cell receptor beta chain stems from a study of patients and donors after allogeneic stem cell transplantation. There are a few counts of this clonotype. TCRdb re-called the RT-PCR reads through MiXCR, storing one row per CDR3 protein. The sample has about 400,000 distinct CDR3 sequences, under 20% seen once. Trimming stripped 0 bases from V and 2 bases from J, with 13 bases between. The CDR3 is 16 amino acids. Germline CDR1 is LNHDA and CDR2 is SQIVND (reference sequence). This receptor was identified in a human donor who was either an allogeneic HSCT recipient or a stem cell or donor lymphocyte infusion donor (not recorded which). It is not recorded whose cells these are; they may come from a transplant donor. Input material: blood, either unsorted or a sorted T cell fraction (not recorded which). This chain uses TRBV19 with TRBJ1-2, with D uncertain. This CDR3 reads CASSIDQTVRNYGYTF. In DNA, the CDR3 is TGTGCCAGTAGTATAGATCAAACAGTACGAAACTATGGCTACACCTTC.